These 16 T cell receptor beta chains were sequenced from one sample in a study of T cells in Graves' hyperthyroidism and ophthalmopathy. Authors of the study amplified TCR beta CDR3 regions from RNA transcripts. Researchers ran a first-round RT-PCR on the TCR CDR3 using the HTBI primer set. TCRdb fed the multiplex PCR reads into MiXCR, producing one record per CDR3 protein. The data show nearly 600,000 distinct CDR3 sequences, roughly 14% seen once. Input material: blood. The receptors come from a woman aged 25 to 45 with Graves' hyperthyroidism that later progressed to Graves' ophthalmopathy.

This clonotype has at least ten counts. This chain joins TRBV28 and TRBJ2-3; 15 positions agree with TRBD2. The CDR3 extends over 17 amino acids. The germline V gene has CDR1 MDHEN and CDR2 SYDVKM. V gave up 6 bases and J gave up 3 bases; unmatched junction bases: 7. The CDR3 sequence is CASRLGLAGGWTDTQYF. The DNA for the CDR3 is TGTGCCAGCAGGTTGGGACTAGCGGGAGGTTGGACAGATACGCAGTATTTT.

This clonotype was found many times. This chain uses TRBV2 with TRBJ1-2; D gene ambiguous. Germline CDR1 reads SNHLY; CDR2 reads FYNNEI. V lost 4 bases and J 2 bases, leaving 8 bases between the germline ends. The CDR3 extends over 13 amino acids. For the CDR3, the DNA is TGTGCCAGCAGTGTGGTCAGCAACTATGGCTACACCTTC. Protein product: CASSVVSNYGYTF.

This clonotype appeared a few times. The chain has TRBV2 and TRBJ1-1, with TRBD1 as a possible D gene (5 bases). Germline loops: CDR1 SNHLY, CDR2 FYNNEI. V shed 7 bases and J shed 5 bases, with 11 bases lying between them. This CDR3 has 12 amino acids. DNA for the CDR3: TGTGCCAGCATAGAACAGGTGACTGAAGCTTTCTTT. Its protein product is CASIEQVTEAFF.

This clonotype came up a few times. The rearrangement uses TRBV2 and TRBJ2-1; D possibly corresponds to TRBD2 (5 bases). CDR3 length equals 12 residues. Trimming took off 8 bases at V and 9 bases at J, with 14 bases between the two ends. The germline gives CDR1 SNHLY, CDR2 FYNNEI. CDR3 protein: CASRFEGSEQFF. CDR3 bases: TGTGCCAGCCGTTTCGAGGGCTCTGAGCAGTTCTTC. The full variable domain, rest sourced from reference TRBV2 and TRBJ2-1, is EPEVTQTPSHQVTQMGQEVILRCVPISNHLYFYWYRQILGQKVEFLVSFYNNEISEKSEIFDDQFSVERPDGSNFTLKIRSTKLEDSAMYFCASRFEGSEQFFGPGTRLTVL.

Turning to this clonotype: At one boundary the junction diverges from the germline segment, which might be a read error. The CDR3 loop is CAGSDGISYNEQFF. In DNA, the CDR3 is TGTGCCGGCAGTGACGGAATCTCCTACAATGAGCAGTTCTTC. The rearrangement joins TRBV2 to TRBJ2-1; D not resolved. The CDR3 extends over 14 amino acids. CDR1 is SNHLY, CDR2 FYNNEI, per germline.

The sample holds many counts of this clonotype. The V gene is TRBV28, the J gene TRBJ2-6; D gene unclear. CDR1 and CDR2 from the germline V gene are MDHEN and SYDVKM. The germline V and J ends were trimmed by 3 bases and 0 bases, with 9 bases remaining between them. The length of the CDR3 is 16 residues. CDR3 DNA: TGTGCCAGCAGTTTTGAAGTTCTCTCTGGGGCCAACGTCCTGACTTTC. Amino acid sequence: CASSFEVLSGANVLTF.

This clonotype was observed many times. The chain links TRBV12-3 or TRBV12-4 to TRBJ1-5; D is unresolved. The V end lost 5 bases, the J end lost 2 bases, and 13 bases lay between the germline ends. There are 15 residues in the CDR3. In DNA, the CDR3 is TGTGCCAGCAGTGGCCGGAGCAGCGGCAATCAGCCCCAGCATTTT. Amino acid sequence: CASSGRSSGNQPQHF.

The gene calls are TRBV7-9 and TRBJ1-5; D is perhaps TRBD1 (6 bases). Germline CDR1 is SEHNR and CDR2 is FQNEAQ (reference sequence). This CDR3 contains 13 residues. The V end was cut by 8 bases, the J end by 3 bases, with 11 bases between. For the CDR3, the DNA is TGTGCCAGCGGACAGTTCGACAATCAGCCCCAGCATTTT. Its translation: CASGQFDNQPQHF.

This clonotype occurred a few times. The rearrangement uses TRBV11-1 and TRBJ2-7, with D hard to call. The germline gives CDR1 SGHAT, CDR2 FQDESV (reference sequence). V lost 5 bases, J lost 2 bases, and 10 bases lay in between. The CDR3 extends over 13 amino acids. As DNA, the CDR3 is TGTGCCAGCAGCCTACTGTTCACCTACGAGCAGTACTTC. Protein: CASSLLFTYEQYF.

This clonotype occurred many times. The CDR3 spells CASSSGGAQETQYF. CDR3 in DNA: TGTGCCAGCAGCTCTGGGGGGGCCCAAGAGACCCAGTACTTC. This chain joins TRBV5-4 and TRBJ2-5; a possible D gene is TRBD2 (7 bases). The CDR3 length is 14 residues. Germline CDR1 and CDR2: SGHNT and YYREEE (reference sequence). With 3 bases removed from V and 1 base from J, the gap between germline ends came to 10 bases.

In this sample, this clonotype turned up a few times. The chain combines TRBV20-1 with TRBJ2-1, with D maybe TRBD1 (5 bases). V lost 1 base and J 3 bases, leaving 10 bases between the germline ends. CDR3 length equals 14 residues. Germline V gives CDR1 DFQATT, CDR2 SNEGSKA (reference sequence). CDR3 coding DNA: TGCAGTGCTAGAGTGGAAGACAGCTACAATGAGCAGTTCTTC. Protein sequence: CSARVEDSYNEQFF.

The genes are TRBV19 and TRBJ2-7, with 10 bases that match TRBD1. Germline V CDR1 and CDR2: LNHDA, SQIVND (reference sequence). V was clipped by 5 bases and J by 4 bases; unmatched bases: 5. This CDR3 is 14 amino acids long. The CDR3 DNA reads TGTGCCAGTAGTCTGGGACAGGGGTTTTACGAGCAGTACTTC. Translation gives CASSLGQGFYEQYF.

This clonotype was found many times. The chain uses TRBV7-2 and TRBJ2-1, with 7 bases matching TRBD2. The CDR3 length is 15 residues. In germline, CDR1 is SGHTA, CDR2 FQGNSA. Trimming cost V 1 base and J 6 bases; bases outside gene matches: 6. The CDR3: CASSLDGGRGNEQFF. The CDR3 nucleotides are TGTGCCAGCAGCTTAGATGGCGGGAGAGGCAATGAGCAGTTCTTC.

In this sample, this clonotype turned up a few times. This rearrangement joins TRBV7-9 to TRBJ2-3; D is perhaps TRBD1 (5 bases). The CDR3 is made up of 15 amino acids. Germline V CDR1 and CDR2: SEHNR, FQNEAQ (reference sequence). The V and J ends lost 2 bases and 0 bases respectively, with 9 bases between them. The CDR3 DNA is TGTGCCAGCAGCTTAATGGGGCCTAGCACAGATACGCAGTATTTT. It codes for CASSLMGPSTDTQYF.

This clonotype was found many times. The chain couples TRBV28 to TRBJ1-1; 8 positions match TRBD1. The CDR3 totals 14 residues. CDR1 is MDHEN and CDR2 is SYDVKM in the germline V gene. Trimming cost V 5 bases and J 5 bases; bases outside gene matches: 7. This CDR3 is CASSVRGRGTEAFF. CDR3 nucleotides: TGTGCCAGCAGTGTCAGGGGGCGCGGGACTGAAGCTTTCTTT.

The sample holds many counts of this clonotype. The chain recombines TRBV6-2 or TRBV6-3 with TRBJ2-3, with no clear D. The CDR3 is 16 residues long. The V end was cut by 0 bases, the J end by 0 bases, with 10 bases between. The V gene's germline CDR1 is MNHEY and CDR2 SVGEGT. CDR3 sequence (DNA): TGTGCCAGCAGTTACTCGAAGGAACTAAGCACAGATACGCAGTATTTT. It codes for CASSYSKELSTDTQYF.